The next 17 T cell receptor beta chains were all read from a single sample in a study of T cell responses to AZD1222 COVID-19 vaccine. Using immunoSEQ multiplex PCR, the repertoire was profiled, and TCRdb retains in-frame clones only, with some absent. The sample yields 85,000 to 90,000 clones, around 90% seen once. The sample in question was peripheral blood, obtained 28 days after the second AZD1222 dose. These receptors came from an adult who received the AZD1222 COVID-19 vaccine.

The chain recombines TRBV2 with TRBJ1-5; tentative D call: TRBD1 (6 bases). This CDR3 spans 15 amino acids. Germline lookup yields CDR1 SNHLY and CDR2 FYNNEI. V shed 5 bases and J shed 0 bases, with 11 bases lying between them. CDR3 in DNA: TGTGCCAGCAGTTTACAGGGAAATAGCAATCAGCCCCAGCATTTT. Its protein is CASSLQGNSNQPQHF.

This clone occurred a few times. This chain links TRBV10-3 with TRBJ1-5; 7 positions match TRBD1. V dropped 3 bases and J dropped 2; count of bases not matched to a gene: 1. Germline V gene sequence: CDR1 ENHRY, CDR2 SYGVKD. The CDR3 has 14 amino acids. Here the CDR3 DNA reads TGTGCCATCAGTGAAGGACAGGGCAATCAGCCCCAGCATTTT. It is translated as CAISEGQGNQPQHF.

The V call is TRBV9, the J call TRBJ2-2, with D possibly matching TRBD2 (6 bases). With 4 bases removed from V and 7 bases from J, the gap between germline ends came to 17 bases. CDR3 size: 15 residues. Per germline, CDR1 SGDLS and CDR2 YYNGEE. The DNA for the CDR3 is TGTGCCAGCAGCCCATCGGGGACTTTATACGGGGAGCTGTTTTTT. It specifies CASSPSGTLYGELFF.

The chain uses TRBV11-2 and TRBJ1-5; 7 bases fit TRBD1. This CDR3 comprises 15 residues. The ends lost 1 base at V and 3 bases at J; junction bases unmatched: 3. CDR1 SGHAT and CDR2 FQNNGV come from the germline V gene. CDR3 amino acids: CASSLGQGPNQPQHF. As DNA, the CDR3 is TGTGCCAGCAGCTTAGGACAGGGTCCCAATCAGCCCCAGCATTTT.

This chain uses TRBV4-1 with TRBJ1-6, with D unclear. Per the germline V gene, CDR1 is MGHRA and CDR2 is YSYEKL. The CDR3 totals 17 residues. V was clipped by 0 bases and J by 0 bases, with 9 bases between them. This CDR3 is CASSQESRSSYNSPLHF. In DNA, the CDR3 is TGCGCCAGCAGCCAAGAGTCGAGAAGCTCCTATAATTCACCCCTCCACTTT.

The V call is TRBV10-3, the J call TRBJ2-7, with 12 bases lining up with TRBD1. CDR1 ENHRY and CDR2 SYGVKD come from the germline V gene. J was trimmed by 2 bases and V by 7 bases; bases with no gene match: 9. The CDR3 spans 16 residues. This CDR3 reads CAINPGTGGTPYEQYF. CDR3 nucleotide sequence: TGTGCCATCAATCCCGGGACAGGGGGCACCCCCTACGAGCAGTACTTC.

The chain carries TRBV5-4 and TRBJ1-2, with D maybe TRBD1 (5 bases). The CDR3 is 16 residues long. Per germline, CDR1 SGHNT and CDR2 YYREEE (reference sequence). V lost 1 base and J lost 5, with 18 bases in between. In DNA, the CDR3 is TGTGCCAGCAGCTTGCCCGCCGTCGGAGGGACTTATGGCTACACCTTC. As protein: CASSLPAVGGTYGYTF.

Points on this clone: Other DNA variants within this sample encode the same CDR3. The chain joins TRBV7-9 to TRBJ1-2; no clear D gene. V was pared by 0 bases and J by 0 bases, with 5 bases between. The CDR3 runs to 14 residues. Germline V gives CDR1 SEHNR, CDR2 FQNEAQ (reference sequence). CDR3 loop: CASSLAEANYGYTF. In nucleotides, the CDR3 is TGTGCCAGCAGCTTAGCAGAAGCTAACTATGGCTACACCTTC. Combining the CDR3 with reference TRBV7-9 and TRBJ1-2 gives the whole variable domain DTGVSQNPRHKITKRGQNVTFRCDPISEHNRLYWYRQTLGQGPEFLTYFQNEAQLEKSRLLSDRFSAERPKGSFSTLEIQRTEQGDSAMYLCASSLAEANYGYTFGSGTRLTVV.

V gene TRBV5-1 combines with J gene TRBJ2-5; tentative D call: TRBD1 (5 bases). V shed 4 bases and J shed 5 bases, with 12 bases lying between them. Germline loops: CDR1 SGHRS, CDR2 YFSETQ. The CDR3 is 13 residues long. This CDR3 is CASSDGQGETQYF. For the CDR3, the DNA is TGCGCCAGCAGCGACGGACAAGGCGAGACCCAGTACTTC.

This clone has just one count. The V gene is TRBV13, the J gene TRBJ2-3; perhaps TRBD2 as D (7 bases). Between the trimmed V and J ends, which lost 4 bases and 5 bases, there was a span of 22 bases. CDR1 is PRHDT, CDR2 FYEKMQ, per germline (reference sequence). The CDR3 is 17 residues long. CDR3 amino acids: CASSSVGGALPGDTQYF. CDR3 nucleotide sequence: TGTGCCAGCAGCTCAGTTGGGGGGGCCTTACCGGGAGATACGCAGTATTTT.

CDR3 region: CASSFVDSYGYTF. Written as DNA, the CDR3 is TGTGCCAGCAGTTTTGTGGACAGCTATGGCTACACCTTC. The chain uses TRBV12-3 or TRBV12-4 and TRBJ1-2, with D possibly TRBD1 on 6 matching bases. CDR3 length: 13 amino acids. V shed 3 bases and J shed 4 bases, with 9 bases lying between them.

The genes are TRBV28 and TRBJ2-3, with TRBD2 matching 8 bases. Germline lookup yields CDR1 MDHEN and CDR2 SYDVKM. The V and J ends lost 5 bases and 0 bases, in that order; junction bases with no gene match: 4. CDR3 length: 15 amino acids. CDR3 coding DNA: TGTGCCAGCAGTCCGGGGGGGTCGAGCACAGATACGCAGTATTTT. Translated, it gives CASSPGGSSTDTQYF.

The rearrangement links TRBV19 to TRBJ1-2; a weak D match, TRBD1 (5 bases). Germline V gene data show CDR1 as LNHDA and CDR2 as SQIVND (reference sequence). The CDR3 consists of 12 residues. V dropped 6 bases and J dropped 7 bases, with 12 bases sitting between them. The CDR3 DNA reads as TGTGCCAGTAGAGCCCAGGGTGCTGGCTACACCTTC. It codes for CASRAQGAGYTF.

This clone was recorded a few times. The chain has TRBV28 and TRBJ2-7; 8 nucleotides align to TRBD1. Germline CDR1 reads MDHEN; CDR2 reads SYDVKM. Trimming removed 6 bases from V and 4 bases from J; junction bases left unmatched: 8. CDR3 size: 14 residues. CDR3 coding DNA: TGTGCCAGCAGGCTTACAGGGGGAGGTTACGAGCAGTACTTC. It encodes CASRLTGGGYEQYF.

J is TRBJ1-1 and V is TRBV9; 7 nucleotides align to TRBD1. From germline, CDR1 is SGDLS and CDR2 YYNGEE. J was trimmed by 3 bases and V by 4 bases; bases with no gene match: 6. The CDR3 totals 14 residues. In DNA form, the CDR3 reads TGTGCCAGCAGCCTAGGGGGCTGGGACACTGAAGCTTTCTTT. Its translation is CASSLGGWDTEAFF.

In this sample, this clone turned up once. This sequence joins TRBV24-1 and TRBJ2-1; possible D gene TRBD2, 7 bases. The CDR3 consists of 14 residues. Germline CDR1 KGHDR, CDR2 SFDVKD. Trimming pared 4 bases from V and 7 bases from J, leaving 13 bases between. This CDR3 reads CATSEGGGPNEQFF. DNA of the CDR3: TGTGCCACCAGTGAAGGCGGGGGCCCGAATGAGCAGTTCTTC.

The chain carries TRBV30 and TRBJ1-5; D unclear. V lost 1 base, J lost 5 bases, and 6 bases lay in between. The CDR3 is made up of 12 amino acids. Germline CDR1 and CDR2: GTSNPN and SVGIG (reference sequence). CDR3 sequence (DNA): TGTGCCTGGAGTGAAAGGTATCAGCCCCAGCATTTT. This sequence encodes CAWSERYQPQHF.